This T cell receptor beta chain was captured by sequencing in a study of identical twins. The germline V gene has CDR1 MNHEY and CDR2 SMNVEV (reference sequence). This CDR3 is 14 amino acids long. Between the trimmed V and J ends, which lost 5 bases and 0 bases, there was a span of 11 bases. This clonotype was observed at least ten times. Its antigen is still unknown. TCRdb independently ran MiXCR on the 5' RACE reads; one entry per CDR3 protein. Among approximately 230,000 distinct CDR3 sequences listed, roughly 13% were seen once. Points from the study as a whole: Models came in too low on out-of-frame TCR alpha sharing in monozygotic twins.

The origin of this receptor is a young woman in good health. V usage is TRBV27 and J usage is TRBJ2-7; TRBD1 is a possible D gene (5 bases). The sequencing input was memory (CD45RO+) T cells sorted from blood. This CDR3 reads CASSRAGISYEQYF. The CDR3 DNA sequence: TGTGCCAGCAGTAGAGCAGGGATCTCCTACGAGCAGTACTTC.